Following are 20 T cell receptor beta chains from one sample sequenced in a study of cytomegalovirus exposure and HLA in healthy donors. PCR involved 60 Vbeta and 13 Jbeta primers. The data were produced by immunoSEQ multiplex PCR, yet TCRdb's version contains in-frame clones alone and is incomplete. The sample has some 150,000 clones, 79% seen once. What was sequenced was PBMCs. The receptor source for this set is a woman between 40 and 55 years old in good health and CMV-seropositive.

This chain connects TRBV7-6 to TRBJ2-2; 9 bases fit TRBD1. Germline V gives CDR1 SGHVS, CDR2 FNYEAQ. The CDR3 runs to 16 residues. V gave up 5 bases and J gave up 2 bases; unmatched junction bases: 6. The CDR3 DNA follows: TGTGCCAGCAGCCTGGGACAGGGCCCAAACACCGGGGAGCTGTTTTTT. Translating it yields CASSLGQGPNTGELFF.

This chain connects TRBV10-1 to TRBJ2-7; D may be TRBD2 (6 bases). Trimming took 4 bases from V and 5 from J, leaving 15 bases between them. Germline CDR1 WNHNN, CDR2 SYGVQD (reference sequence). The CDR3 extends over 14 amino acids. In nucleotides, the CDR3 is TGCGCCAGCAGTGTCGGGGGTTCGACGAACGAGCAGTACTTC. Amino acids: CASSVGGSTNEQYF.

This chain connects TRBV19 to TRBJ1-2; 8 bases are shared with TRBD1. This CDR3 contains 18 residues. J gave up 7 bases and V 3 bases, and 19 bases lay outside the gene matches. Germline CDR1 is LNHDA and CDR2 is SQIVND (reference sequence). The CDR3 nucleotides read TGTGCCAGTAGTATTGGAACTTTAACAGGGGGATGGCTAAGTGGCTACACCTTC. It is translated as CASSIGTLTGGWLSGYTF. The whole variable domain, remainder taken from reference TRBV19 and TRBJ1-2, is DGGITQSPKYLFRKEGQNVTLSCEQNLNHDAMYWYRQDPGQGLRLIYYSQIVNDFQKGDIAEGYSVSREKKESFPLTVTSAQKNPTAFYLCASSIGTLTGGWLSGYTFGSGTRLTVV.

V and J are TRBV5-1 and TRBJ2-1; TRBD1 aligns across 9 bases. In germline, CDR1 is SGHRS, CDR2 YFSETQ. The CDR3 length is 15 residues. J was trimmed by 4 bases and V by 0 bases; bases with no gene match: 2. CDR3: CASSLAGTGYNEQFF. CDR3 nucleotide sequence: TGCGCCAGCAGCTTGGCCGGGACAGGGTACAATGAGCAGTTCTTC. The variable domain in full, completed from reference TRBV5-1 and TRBJ2-1, reads KAGVTQTPRYLIKTRGQQVTLSCSPISGHRSVSWYQQTPGQGLQFLFEYFSETQRNKGNFPGRFSGRQFSNSRSEMNVSTLELGDSALYLCASSLAGTGYNEQFFGPGTRLTVL.

The chain couples TRBV6-1 to TRBJ2-7; D unclear. CDR3 size: 14 residues. The V gene lost 3 bases and the J gene lost 2 bases, with 11 bases spanning the gap. Germline-derived CDR1 and CDR2 are MNHNS and SASEGT. CDR3 sequence reads: CASSESQRPYEQYF. CDR3 bases: TGTGCCAGCAGTGAGTCCCAGAGGCCCTACGAGCAGTACTTC.

The rearrangement uses TRBV28 and TRBJ2-7; 8 nucleotides align to TRBD2. The V segment lost 2 bases and the J segment 0 bases; nucleotides outside the gene matches: 6. The CDR3 has 16 residues. Germline V gene data show CDR1 as MDHEN and CDR2 as SYDVKM. CDR3 bases: TGTGCCAGCAGTTTAACCAGCGGGGGCCCCTCCTACGAGCAGTACTTC. Its translation: CASSLTSGGPSYEQYF.

The chain combines TRBV19 with TRBJ2-2; 8 nucleotides agree with TRBD2. V gave up 4 bases and J gave up 1 base; unmatched junction bases: 5. This CDR3 contains 16 residues. The germline V gene has CDR1 LNHDA and CDR2 SQIVND (reference sequence). Here the CDR3 DNA reads TGTGCCAGTAGTACTTTAGCGGGAAAGAACACCGGGGAGCTGTTTTTT. Its protein is CASSTLAGKNTGELFF. Together with reference TRBV19 and TRBJ2-2, the CDR3 gives the full variable domain: DGGITQSPKYLFRKEGQNVTLSCEQNLNHDAMYWYRQDPGQGLRLIYYSQIVNDFQKGDIAEGYSVSREKKESFPLTVTSAQKNPTAFYLCASSTLAGKNTGELFFGEGSRLTVL.

V is TRBV2 and J is TRBJ2-7, with TRBD2 as a possible D gene (6 bases). CDR1 SNHLY and CDR2 FYNNEI come from the germline V gene. This CDR3 spans 12 amino acids. Trimming pared 9 bases from V and 7 bases from J, leaving 16 bases between. In nucleotides, the CDR3 is TGTGCCAGTCACGCGGGACCGGAAGAGCAGTACTTC. It codes for CASHAGPEEQYF.

The V call is TRBV19, the J call TRBJ1-1; D is uncertain. The CDR3 has 15 residues. Trimming took off 3 bases at V and 1 base at J, with 12 bases between the two ends. Germline loops: CDR1 LNHDA, CDR2 SQIVND (reference sequence). As DNA, the CDR3 is TGTGCCAGTAGTATGGCATACAGTGCGAACACTGAAGCTTTCTTT. It specifies CASSMAYSANTEAFF. Using reference TRBV19 and TRBJ1-1 for the parts outside the CDR3, the full variable domain is DGGITQSPKYLFRKEGQNVTLSCEQNLNHDAMYWYRQDPGQGLRLIYYSQIVNDFQKGDIAEGYSVSREKKESFPLTVTSAQKNPTAFYLCASSMAYSANTEAFFGQGTRLTVV.

V is TRBV25-1 and J is TRBJ2-5, with D possibly matching TRBD2 (5 bases). This CDR3 spans 16 amino acids. Germline assignment: CDR1 MGHDK and CDR2 SYGVNS. V was pared by 4 bases and J by 5 bases, with 20 bases between. Here the CDR3 reads CASSGPREGLVETQYF. The DNA of the CDR3 is TGTGCCAGCAGTGGACCCCGCGAGGGTTTGGTGGAGACCCAGTACTTC. Drawing the rest from reference TRBV25-1 and TRBJ2-5, the complete variable domain is EADIYQTPRYLVIGTGKKITLECSQTMGHDKMYWYQQDPGMELHLIHYSYGVNSTEKGDLSSESTVSRIRTEHFPLTLESARPSHTSQYLCASSGPREGLVETQYFGPGTRLLVL.

Of note for this clone: Other DNA sequences in this sample translate to the same CDR3. The chain uses TRBV4-2 and TRBJ1-4; D remains ambiguous. Germline lookup yields CDR1 LGHNA and CDR2 YNFKEQ. The CDR3 length is 15 residues. Deletions cut 0 bases from V and 11 bases from J, with 16 bases between. CDR3 residues: CASSQEYAHREKLFF. In DNA, the CDR3 is TGTGCCAGCAGCCAAGAGTACGCGCATCGTGAGAAACTGTTTTTT.

The chain employs TRBV6-1 and TRBJ2-2; D remains ambiguous. Per the germline V gene, CDR1 is MNHNS and CDR2 is SASEGT. This CDR3 has 13 residues. The V gene lost 10 bases and the J gene lost 0 bases, with 9 bases spanning the gap. The CDR3 nucleotides are TGTGCCATCATAGTCCCGAACACCGGGGAGCTGTTTTTT. It codes for CAIIVPNTGELFF.

This sequence joins TRBV7-9 and TRBJ1-1; D is uncertain. Germline V gene data show CDR1 as SEHNR and CDR2 as FQNEAQ (reference sequence). This CDR3 comprises 13 residues. Deletions cut 2 bases from V and 7 bases from J, with 11 bases between. This CDR3 reads CASSLLDTVEAFF. The CDR3 nucleotides are TGTGCCAGCAGCTTACTTGACACAGTTGAAGCTTTCTTT.

The genes are TRBV9 and TRBJ1-2; 10 bases are a match to TRBD1. CDR1 SGDLS and CDR2 YYNGEE come from the germline V gene. The length of the CDR3 is 15 residues. With V trimmed by 3 bases and J by 1 base, 3 bases remained unmatched. In DNA form, the CDR3 reads TGTGCCAGCAGCGCCGGACAGGGGGGTAACTATGGCTACACCTTC. Translation: CASSAGQGGNYGYTF.

V is TRBV20-1 and J is TRBJ2-7, with D maybe TRBD2 (6 bases). Per the germline V gene, CDR1 is DFQATT and CDR2 is SNEGSKA (reference sequence). The length of the CDR3 is 11 residues. V lost 6 bases to trimming and J lost 6 bases, with 12 bases between them. DNA of the CDR3: TGCAGTGCCCTGGGACTCCTCGAGCAGTACTTC. Its translation is CSALGLLEQYF.

This sequence joins TRBV28 and TRBJ2-3; 9 nucleotides agree with TRBD1. CDR1 is MDHEN and CDR2 is SYDVKM in the germline V gene. This CDR3 is 13 amino acids long. Losses at the gene ends were 8 bases for V and 3 bases for J; bases not matched to a gene: 3. CDR3: CASRDRVTDTQYF. CDR3 coding DNA: TGTGCCAGCCGGGACAGGGTTACAGATACGCAGTATTTT.

The rearrangement links TRBV6-5 to TRBJ1-1; maybe TRBD1 (5 bases). V gave up 2 bases and J gave up 5 bases, with 9 bases separating them. Germline V gene lookup returns CDR1 MNHEY and CDR2 SVGAGI. The CDR3 covers 13 residues. In DNA form, the CDR3 reads TGTGCCAGCAGTTACATAAAGGGGACTGAAGCTTTCTTT. This gives the protein CASSYIKGTEAFF.

The chain is built from TRBV9 and TRBJ2-7; a weak D match, TRBD2 (6 bases). Germline loops: CDR1 SGDLS, CDR2 YYNGEE. The CDR3 sequence is 12 residues long. The V end lost 5 bases, the J end lost 7 bases, and 13 bases lay between the germline ends. The CDR3 sequence is CASSGWAGEQYF. The CDR3 bases are TGTGCCAGCAGTGGGTGGGCGGGGGAGCAGTACTTC.

This chain links TRBV7-9 with TRBJ1-2, with 9 bases identical to TRBD1. The junction had 4 bases not matched to a gene; V was cut back by 3 bases and J by 2 bases. Germline values: CDR1 SEHNR, CDR2 FQNEAQ (reference sequence). CDR3 length: 15 residues. CDR3 amino acids: CASSLGQGPNYGYTF. The CDR3 DNA reads as TGTGCCAGCAGCTTGGGACAGGGTCCAAACTATGGCTACACCTTC.

V gene TRBV7-9 combines with J gene TRBJ2-2, with 8 bases aligning to TRBD2. CDR1 is SEHNR, CDR2 FQNEAQ, per germline (reference sequence). Unmatched junction bases numbered 4, after V lost 5 bases and J lost 2 bases. This CDR3 is 15 amino acids long. CDR3 in amino acids: CASSPSGGNTGELFF. The CDR3 DNA reads as TGTGCCAGCAGCCCAAGCGGGGGTAACACCGGGGAGCTGTTTTTT.